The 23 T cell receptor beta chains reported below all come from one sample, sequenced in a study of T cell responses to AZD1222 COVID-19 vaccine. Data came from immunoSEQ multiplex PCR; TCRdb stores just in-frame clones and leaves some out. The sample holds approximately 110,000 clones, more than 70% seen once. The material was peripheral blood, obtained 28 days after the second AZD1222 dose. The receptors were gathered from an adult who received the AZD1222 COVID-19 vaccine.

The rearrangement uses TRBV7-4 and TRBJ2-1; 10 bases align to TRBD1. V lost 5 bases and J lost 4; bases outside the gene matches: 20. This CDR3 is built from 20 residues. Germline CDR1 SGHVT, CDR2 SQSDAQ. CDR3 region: CASSQEPTRDRGLLYNEQFF. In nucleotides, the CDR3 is TGTGCCAGCAGCCAAGAACCGACCCGGGACAGGGGTCTCCTTTACAATGAGCAGTTCTTC.

For the CDR3, the DNA is TGTGCCAGCAGTTTCGGGGCAGGGAGCTATGGCTACACCTTC. Its protein is CASSFGAGSYGYTF. The chain links TRBV27 to TRBJ1-2; tentative D call: TRBD1 (5 bases). Per germline, CDR1 MNHEY and CDR2 SMNVEV (reference sequence). The CDR3 totals 14 residues. Trimming shortened V by 3 bases and J by 4 bases, and 12 bases separated the two germline ends.

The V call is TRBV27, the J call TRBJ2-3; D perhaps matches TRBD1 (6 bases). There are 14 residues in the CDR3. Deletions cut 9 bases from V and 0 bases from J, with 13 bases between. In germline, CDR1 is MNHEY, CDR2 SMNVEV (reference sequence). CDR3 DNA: TGTGCCAGTGGGGGCGCCGCTAGCACAGATACGCAGTATTTT. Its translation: CASGGAASTDTQYF.

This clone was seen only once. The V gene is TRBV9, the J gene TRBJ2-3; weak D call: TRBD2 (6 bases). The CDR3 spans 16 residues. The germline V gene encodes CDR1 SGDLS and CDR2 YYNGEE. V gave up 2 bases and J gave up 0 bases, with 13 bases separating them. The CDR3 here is CASSVELAASTDTQYF. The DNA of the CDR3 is TGTGCCAGCAGCGTGGAACTAGCCGCTAGCACAGATACGCAGTATTTT.

DNA of the CDR3: TGTGCCAGCAGTCCGGGACAGGGAGTGACGGGCTACACCTTC. Protein: CASSPGQGVTGYTF. The rearrangement links TRBV7-9 to TRBJ1-2; 9 bases line up with TRBD1. The CDR3 contains 14 residues. V was clipped by 6 bases and J by 8 bases; unmatched bases: 10. Germline CDR1 reads SEHNR; CDR2 reads FQNEAQ (reference sequence).

CDR3 residues: CASSLDRAPYYEQYF. CDR3 DNA: TGTGCCAGCAGCCTAGACCGAGCTCCCTACTACGAGCAGTACTTC. This sequence joins TRBV7-2 and TRBJ2-7; D remains ambiguous. Trimming took 5 bases from V and 3 from J, leaving 17 bases between them. Germline CDR1 reads SGHTA; CDR2 reads FQGNSA. This CDR3 is built from 15 residues.

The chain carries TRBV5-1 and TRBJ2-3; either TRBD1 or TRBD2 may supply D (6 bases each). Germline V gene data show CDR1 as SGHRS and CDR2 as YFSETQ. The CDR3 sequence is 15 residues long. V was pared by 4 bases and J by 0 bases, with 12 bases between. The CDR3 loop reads CASSRTGTSTDTQYF. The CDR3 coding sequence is TGCGCCAGCAGCAGAACAGGGACTAGCACAGATACGCAGTATTTT.

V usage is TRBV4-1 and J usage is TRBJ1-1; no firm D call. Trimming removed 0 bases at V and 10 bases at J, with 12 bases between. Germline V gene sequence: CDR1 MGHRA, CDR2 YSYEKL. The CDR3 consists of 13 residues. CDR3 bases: TGCGCCAGCAGCCAAGATCTATCAATGGGAGCTTTCTTT. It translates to CASSQDLSMGAFF.

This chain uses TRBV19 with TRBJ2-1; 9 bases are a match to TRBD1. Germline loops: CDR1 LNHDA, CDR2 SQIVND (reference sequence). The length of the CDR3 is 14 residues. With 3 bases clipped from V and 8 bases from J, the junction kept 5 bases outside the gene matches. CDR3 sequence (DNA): TGTGCCAGTAGTATGAGGACAGGGGACGATGAGCAGTTCTTC. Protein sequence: CASSMRTGDDEQFF.

CDR3 sequence (DNA): TGTGCCAGTAGTATCGTACAGGCCTTACGCAATGAGCAGTTCTTC. Encoded protein: CASSIVQALRNEQFF. The chain is built from TRBV19 and TRBJ2-1, with D possibly TRBD1 on 5 matching bases. CDR3 length: 15 residues. Trimming took off 3 bases at V and 6 bases at J, with 15 bases between the two ends. Germline V gene lookup returns CDR1 LNHDA and CDR2 SQIVND (reference sequence). The variable domain in full, completed from reference TRBV19 and TRBJ2-1, reads DGGITQSPKYLFRKEGQNVTLSCEQNLNHDAMYWYRQDPGQGLRLIYYSQIVNDFQKGDIAEGYSVSREKKESFPLTVTSAQKNPTAFYLCASSIVQALRNEQFFGPGTRLTVL.

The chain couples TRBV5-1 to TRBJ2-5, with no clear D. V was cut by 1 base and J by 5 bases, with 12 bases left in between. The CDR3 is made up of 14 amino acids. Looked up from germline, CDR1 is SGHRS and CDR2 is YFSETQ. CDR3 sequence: CASSLPQVQETQYF. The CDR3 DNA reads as TGCGCCAGCAGCTTGCCGCAGGTTCAGGAGACCCAGTACTTC.

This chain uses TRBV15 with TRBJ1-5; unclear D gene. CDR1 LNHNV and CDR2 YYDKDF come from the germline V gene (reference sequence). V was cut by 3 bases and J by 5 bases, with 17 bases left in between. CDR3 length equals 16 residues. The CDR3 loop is CATSRGGRPRHQPQHF. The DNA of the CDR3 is TGTGCCACCAGCAGGGGAGGACGCCCCAGGCATCAGCCCCAGCATTTT.

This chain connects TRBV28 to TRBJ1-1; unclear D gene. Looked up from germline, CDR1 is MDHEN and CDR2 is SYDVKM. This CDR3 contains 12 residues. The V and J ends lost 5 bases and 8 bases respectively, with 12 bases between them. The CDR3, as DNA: TGTGCCAGCAGTCGCACACCAGGAGAAGCTTTCTTT. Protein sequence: CASSRTPGEAFF.

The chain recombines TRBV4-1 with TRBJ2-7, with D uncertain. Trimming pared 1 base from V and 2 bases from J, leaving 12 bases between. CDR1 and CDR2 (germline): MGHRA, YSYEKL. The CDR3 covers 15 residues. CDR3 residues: CASSQVFSLTYEQYF. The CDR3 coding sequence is TGCGCCAGCAGCCAAGTTTTTTCACTGACCTACGAGCAGTACTTC.

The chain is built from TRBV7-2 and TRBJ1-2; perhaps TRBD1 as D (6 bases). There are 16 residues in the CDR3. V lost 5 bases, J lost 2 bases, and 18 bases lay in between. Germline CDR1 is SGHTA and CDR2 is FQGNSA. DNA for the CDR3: TGTGCCAGCAGCCCGGGACACGTGCGCCAAAACTATGGCTACACCTTC. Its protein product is CASSPGHVRQNYGYTF.

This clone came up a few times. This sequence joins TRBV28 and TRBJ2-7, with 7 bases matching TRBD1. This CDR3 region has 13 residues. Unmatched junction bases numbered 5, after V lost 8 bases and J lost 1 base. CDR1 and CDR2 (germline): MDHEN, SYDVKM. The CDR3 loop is CASLDRRSYEQYF. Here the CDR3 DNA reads TGTGCCAGCCTGGACAGGAGGTCCTACGAGCAGTACTTC.

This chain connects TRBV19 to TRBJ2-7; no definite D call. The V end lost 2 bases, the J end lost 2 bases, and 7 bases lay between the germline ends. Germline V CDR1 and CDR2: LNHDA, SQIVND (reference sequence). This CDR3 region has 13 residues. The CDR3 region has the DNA TGTGCCAGTAGTATAAAACAGCCCTACGAGCAGTACTTC. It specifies CASSIKQPYEQYF.

CDR3: CSVEVRQNTEAFF. The CDR3 region has the DNA TGCAGCGTTGAAGTACGGCAGAACACTGAAGCTTTCTTT. The chain has TRBV29-1 and TRBJ1-1; D is undetermined. The CDR3 is 13 amino acids. Germline V gene lookup returns CDR1 SQVTM and CDR2 ANQGSEA. V was clipped by 1 base and J by 1 base, with 7 bases between them.

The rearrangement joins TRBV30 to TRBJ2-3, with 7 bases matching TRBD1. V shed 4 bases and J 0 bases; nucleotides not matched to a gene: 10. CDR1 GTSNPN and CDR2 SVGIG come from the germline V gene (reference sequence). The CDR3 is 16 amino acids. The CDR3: CAWTLRGRTSTDTQYF. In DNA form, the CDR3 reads TGTGCCTGGACCCTCAGGGGGAGAACTAGCACAGATACGCAGTATTTT.

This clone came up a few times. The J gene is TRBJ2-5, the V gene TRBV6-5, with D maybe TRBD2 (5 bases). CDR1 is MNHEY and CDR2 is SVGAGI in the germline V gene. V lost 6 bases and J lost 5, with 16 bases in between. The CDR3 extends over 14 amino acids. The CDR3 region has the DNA TGTGCCAGCAGCGGGGTCGGGGTAGCCGAGACCCAGTACTTC. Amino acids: CASSGVGVAETQYF.

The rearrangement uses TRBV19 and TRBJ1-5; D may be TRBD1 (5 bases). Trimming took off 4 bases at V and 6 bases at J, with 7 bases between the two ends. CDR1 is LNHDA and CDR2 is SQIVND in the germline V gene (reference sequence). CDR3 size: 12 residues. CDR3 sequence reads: CASSRGVQPQHF. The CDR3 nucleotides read TGTGCCAGTAGTAGAGGGGTTCAGCCCCAGCATTTT.

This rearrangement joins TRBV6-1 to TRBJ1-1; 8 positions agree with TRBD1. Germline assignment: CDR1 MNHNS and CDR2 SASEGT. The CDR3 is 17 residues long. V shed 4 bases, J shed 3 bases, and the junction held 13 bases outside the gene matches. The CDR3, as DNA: TGTGCCAGCAGTGCGCGGACAGGGAGAAGTTTGGACACTGAAGCTTTCTTT. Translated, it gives CASSARTGRSLDTEAFF.

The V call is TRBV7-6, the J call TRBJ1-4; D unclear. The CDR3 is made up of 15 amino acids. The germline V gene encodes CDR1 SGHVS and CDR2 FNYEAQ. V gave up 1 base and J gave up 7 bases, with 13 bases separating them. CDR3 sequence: CASSLGALTSEKLFF. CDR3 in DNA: TGTGCCAGCAGCTTAGGGGCACTAACTTCTGAAAAACTGTTTTTT.